This TCR beta chain was captured in a study of blood T cells in healthy people across ages. For the second PCR, which ran for 7 to 11 cycles, a sample-barcoded 5' primer and a J-beta primer mix were used. MiXCR, run by TCRdb on the 5' RACE reads, gives a single entry per CDR3 protein. The table has 500,000 to 550,000 distinct CDR3 sequences, around 24% seen once. CDR3 length: 15 amino acids. Germline V gene lookup returns CDR1 SEHNR and CDR2 FQNEAQ (reference sequence). V shed 5 bases and J 4 bases; nucleotides not matched to a gene: 6. Study-wide points: The authors considered diversity estimates from one million T cells to be underestimates.

This clonotype was counted only a few times. What it binds is unknown. The same data also went into a second study, on T cells of mothers and their children. As that study records: Sequencing returned over 8 million TCR beta CDR3 reads per mother and several million per child.

This clonotype was sampled from a boy younger than 18 in good health. The genes are TRBV7-9 and TRBJ2-2, with 8 positions matching TRBD2. The sample consisted of blood. The CDR3 DNA is TGTGCCAGCAGCGAAGGAGCGGGAGCCACCGGGGAGCTGTTTTTT. Its translation is CASSEGAGATGELFF.